Described below is a single TCR beta chain sequence and its context. This CDR3 region has 15 residues. With 4 bases clipped from V and 8 bases from J, the junction kept 12 bases outside the gene matches. The V gene's germline CDR1 is SGHNT and CDR2 YYREEE (reference sequence). The source of the sample is a study of cytomegalovirus exposure and HLA in healthy donors. With 60 Vbeta and 13 Jbeta primers, the PCR was carried out. Authors' analysis steps: It was a later analysis that counted about 80 million unique TCR beta chains, of which some 12 million were shared. TCRdb's table, derived via immunoSEQ multiplex PCR, lists solely in-frame clones and lacks some. The V and J calls and clone size are taken from that table; D and trimming were inferred from the DNA. Counted here are some 130,000 clones, about three fifths occurring once; the ten biggest clones make up 10%.

The sequence came from a man aged 35-49 years in good health and CMV-seropositive. The genes are TRBV5-4 and TRBJ2-5; TRBD1 matches at 9 bases. The sample consisted of PBMCs. CDR3 residues: CASSPRTGAPGTQYF. The CDR3 DNA reads TGTGCCAGCAGCCCCCGGACAGGGGCCCCCGGCACCCAGTACTTC.